Listed below are T cell receptor beta chains from one sample, sequenced in a study of T-cell memory formation after mild COVID-19. TCRdb reprocessed the 5' RACE reads via MiXCR and lists one record per CDR3 protein. The data contain around 82,000 distinct CDR3 sequences, more than 10% of them singletons. The source material was PBMCs or a T cell subset sorted from them (not recorded which). These receptors were taken from a man aged 18-30 years who had mild COVID-19 (a few samples of this study predate the infection). Cell type and time point are not known. The CDR3 runs from the conserved cysteine through the conserved F or W. A D gene is named only where the DNA matches it firmly. Clone size is given for some rows only: seen once, a few or many times, or a class if the clone is expanded.

D	V	J	size	CDR3	DNA
NA	TRBV5-1	TRBJ1-6	few	CASSSGGGLSPLHF	TGCGCCAGCAGCTCGGGCGGGGGGCTCTCACCCCTCCACTTT
NA	TRBV9	TRBJ2-7	NA	CASSVAGGNYEQYF	TGTGCCAGCAGCGTAGCGGGGGGCAACTACGAGCAGTACTTC
NA	TRBV27	TRBJ2-7	NA	CASSLTPPGSYEQYF	TGTGCCAGCAGTTTAACCCCACCGGGGTCCTACGAGCAGTACTTC
NA	TRBV27	TRBJ2-3	few	CASSFGYPGPDTQYF	TGTGCCAGCAGTTTTGGTTACCCGGGCCCAGATACGCAGTATTTT
NA	TRBV6-5	TRBJ1-5	few	CASSYEGRQPQHF	TGTGCCAGCAGTTACGAGGGCCGTCAGCCCCAGCATTTT
NA	TRBV4-2	TRBJ2-1	few	CASSRNEARPPEQFF	TGTGCCAGCAGCCGAAATGAGGCTAGGCCACCTGAGCAGTTCTTC
NA	TRBV5-1	TRBJ1-2	NA	CASSRMGSANYGYTF	TGCGCCAGCAGCCGAATGGGGTCGGCTAACTATGGCTACACCTTC
TRBD1	TRBV20-1	TRBJ2-1	many	CSARDRDRAYNEQFF	TGCAGTGCTAGAGACCGGGACAGGGCCTACAATGAGCAGTTCTTC
NA	TRBV7-2	TRBJ2-7	NA	CASSLGAPRGRGYEQYF	TGTGCCAGCAGCTTAGGAGCCCCTAGGGGACGGGGTTACGAGCAGTACTTC
NA	TRBV12-3/TRBV12-4	TRBJ1-5	many	CASSYAGTYSNQPQHF	TGTGCCAGCAGTTACGCAGGGACTTATAGCAATCAGCCCCAGCATTTT
NA	TRBV7-9	TRBJ2-3	few	CASSSRYRTDTQYF	TGTGCCAGCAGCTCTAGGTACCGTACAGATACGCAGTATTTT
NA	TRBV27	TRBJ2-5	NA	CASRPSGGQETQYF	TGTGCCAGCAGACCCAGTGGGGGTCAAGAGACCCAGTACTTC
NA	TRBV15	TRBJ2-3	few	CATSSSFQGPDTQYF	TGTGCCACCAGTTCCAGTTTTCAGGGTCCAGATACGCAGTATTTT
NA	TRBV7-2	TRBJ2-1	few	CASSLSGLHYNEQFF	TGTGCCAGCAGCTTATCAGGACTACACTACAATGAGCAGTTCTTC
NA	TRBV4-3	TRBJ2-5	many	CASSQDRRPRQETQYF	TGCGCCAGCAGCCAAGATAGGAGGCCACGGCAAGAGACCCAGTACTTC
TRBD1	TRBV15	TRBJ2-7	NA	CATSRDRVRDRGSISYEQYF	TGTGCCACCAGCAGAGATCGCGTCAGGGACAGGGGTTCCATTTCCTACGAGCAGTACTTC
NA	TRBV11-3	TRBJ1-1	NA	CASSLRGVGTEAFF	TGTGCCAGCAGCTTGCGGGGAGTTGGCACTGAAGCTTTCTTT
NA	TRBV9	TRBJ2-1	NA	CASSSQGSSYNEQFF	TGTGCCAGCAGCTCACAGGGAAGCTCCTACAATGAGCAGTTCTTC
NA	TRBV4-1	TRBJ1-4	NA	CASSQGGESEKLFF	TGCGCCAGCAGCCAAGGTGGGGAGAGTGAAAAACTGTTTTTT
TRBD2	TRBV20-1	TRBJ2-1	few	CSAPLAGVQFF	TGCAGTGCCCCACTAGCGGGGGTACAGTTCTTC
NA	TRBV20-1	TRBJ2-2	few	CSAAIAGELFF	TGCAGTGCCGCTATTGCCGGGGAGCTGTTTTTT
NA	TRBV12-3/TRBV12-4	TRBJ2-7	few	CAIRIGGGGEQYF	TGTGCCATCAGAATAGGAGGGGGCGGCGAGCAGTACTTC
NA	TRBV5-6	TRBJ1-2	NA	CASSLQGGYGYTF	TGTGCCAGCAGCTTACAGGGAGGCTATGGCTACACCTTC
NA	TRBV5-1	TRBJ1-5	NA	CASSLTAGTTPQHF	TGCGCCAGCAGCTTGACCGCCGGGACAACGCCCCAGCATTTT
NA	TRBV10-3	TRBJ2-5	NA	CAISDSSETQYF	TGTGCCATCAGTGATTCCTCTGAGACCCAGTACTTC
NA	TRBV24-1	TRBJ2-1	NA	CATGDRTEGGEQFF	TGTGCCACCGGAGACCGGACGGAGGGGGGTGAGCAGTTCTTC
NA	TRBV7-9	TRBJ2-5	NA	CASSLGLAGRETQYF	TGTGCCAGCAGCTTAGGCTTGGCAGGGAGAGAGACCCAGTACTTC